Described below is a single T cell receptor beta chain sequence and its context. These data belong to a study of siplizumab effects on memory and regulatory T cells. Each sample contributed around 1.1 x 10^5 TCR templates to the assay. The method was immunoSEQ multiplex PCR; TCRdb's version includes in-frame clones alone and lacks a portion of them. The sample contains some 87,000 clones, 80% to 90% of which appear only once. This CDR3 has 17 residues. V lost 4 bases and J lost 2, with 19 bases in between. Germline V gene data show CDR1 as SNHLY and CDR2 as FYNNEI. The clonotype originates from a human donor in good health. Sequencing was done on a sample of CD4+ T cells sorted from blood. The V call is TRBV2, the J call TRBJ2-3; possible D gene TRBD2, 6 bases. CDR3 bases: TGTGCCAGCAGTGGGGGGGTCTTGCGGAGGAACACAGATACGCAGTATTTT. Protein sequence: CASSGGVLRRNTDTQYF.